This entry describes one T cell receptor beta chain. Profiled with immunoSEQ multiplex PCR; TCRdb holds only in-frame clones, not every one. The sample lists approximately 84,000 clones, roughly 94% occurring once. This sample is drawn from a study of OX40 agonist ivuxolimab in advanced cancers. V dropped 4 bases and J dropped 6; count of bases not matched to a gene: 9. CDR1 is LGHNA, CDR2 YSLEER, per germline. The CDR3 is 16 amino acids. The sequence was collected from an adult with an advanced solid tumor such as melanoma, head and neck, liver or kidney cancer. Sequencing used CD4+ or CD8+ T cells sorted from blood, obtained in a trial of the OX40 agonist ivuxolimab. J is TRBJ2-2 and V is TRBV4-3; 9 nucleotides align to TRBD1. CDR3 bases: TGCGCCAGCAGCCCGAACAGGGGGCGTTTCTCCGGGGAGCTGTTTTTT. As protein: CASSPNRGRFSGELFF.